These 15 T cell receptor beta chains were all obtained from the same sample, sequenced in a study of control samples from healthy donors and cancer patients. Method: immunoSEQ multiplex PCR; TCRdb's copy keeps in-frame clones and lacks some. The sample comprises roughly 100,000 clones, about 90% of which are singletons, and about 2.5% rests with the top ten. The sample was blood. These receptors originate from a young woman in good health.

CDR3 sequence: CASSPRGVGGLSSYNEQFF. CDR3 DNA: TGTGCCAGCTCACCACGGGGTGTCGGGGGCCTCAGCTCCTACAATGAGCAGTTCTTC. The V call is TRBV18, the J call TRBJ2-1; either TRBD1 or TRBD2 may fit D (6 bases each). Germline lookup yields CDR1 KGHSH and CDR2 LQKENI. The V gene lost 1 base and the J gene lost 0 bases, with 19 bases spanning the gap. CDR3 length equals 19 residues. The variable domain in full, completed from reference TRBV18 and TRBJ2-1, reads NAGVMQNPRHLVRRRGQEARLRCSPMKGHSHVYWYRQLPEEGLKFMVYLQKENIIDESGMPKERFSAEFPKEGPSILRIQQVVRGDSAAYFCASSPRGVGGLSSYNEQFFGPGTRLTVL.

The V call is TRBV27, the J call TRBJ1-5, with a tentative D call TRBD1 (6 bases). CDR1 is MNHEY and CDR2 is SMNVEV in the germline V gene (reference sequence). V was cut by 4 bases and J by 4 bases, with 14 bases left in between. There are 15 residues in the CDR3. Here the CDR3 DNA reads TGTGCCAGCAGTTCAGGGTGGGGGCAAAATCAGCCCCAGCATTTT. It is translated as CASSSGWGQNQPQHF.

V and J are TRBV7-9 and TRBJ1-3, with D uncertain. The CDR3 consists of 13 residues. The germline CDR1 and CDR2 sequences are SEHNR and FQNEAQ (reference sequence). The V gene lost 6 bases and the J gene lost 0 bases, with 6 bases spanning the gap. This CDR3 reads CASRQSSGNTIYF. The CDR3 DNA reads TGTGCCAGCAGACAAAGCTCTGGAAACACCATATATTTT.

The V gene is TRBV11-2, the J gene TRBJ2-5; D uncertain. The length of the CDR3 is 14 residues. Germline CDR1 is SGHAT and CDR2 is FQNNGV. Trimming took 1 base from V and 3 from J, leaving 9 bases between them. This CDR3 reads CASSLAAAKETQYF. The CDR3 region has the DNA TGTGCCAGCAGCTTAGCGGCAGCGAAAGAGACCCAGTACTTC.

The chain links TRBV10-2 to TRBJ2-3; 9 bases are shared with TRBD2. CDR3 length: 20 amino acids. CDR1 WSHSY and CDR2 SAAADI come from the germline V gene. Losses at the gene ends were 4 bases for V and 6 bases for J; bases not matched to a gene: 23. The CDR3 is CASSVSGGVRLAAQSDTQYF. The CDR3 region has the DNA TGCGCCAGCAGTGTTTCGGGTGGGGTTCGACTAGCGGCCCAATCTGATACGCAGTATTTT.

The chain couples TRBV5-1 to TRBJ2-3; either TRBD1 or TRBD2 may supply D (5 bases each). Germline V lookup: CDR1 SGHRS, CDR2 YFSETQ. Trimming cost V 0 bases and J 2 bases, with 13 bases left between them. CDR3 length: 16 amino acids. The chain's CDR3 is CASSLVGRRATDTQYF. CDR3 in DNA: TGCGCCAGCAGCTTGGTGGGACGCAGGGCCACAGATACGCAGTATTTT. Complete variable domain (other parts from reference TRBV5-1 and TRBJ2-3): KAGVTQTPRYLIKTRGQQVTLSCSPISGHRSVSWYQQTPGQGLQFLFEYFSETQRNKGNFPGRFSGRQFSNSRSEMNVSTLELGDSALYLCASSLVGRRATDTQYFGPGTRLTVL.

The chain is built from TRBV7-2 and TRBJ2-1; the D is unclear. The CDR3 is 12 residues long. CDR1 and CDR2 from the germline V gene are SGHTA and FQGNSA. V dropped 2 bases and J dropped 6 bases, with 5 bases sitting between them. DNA for the CDR3: TGTGCCAGCAGCTTAATGAGCAATGAGCAGTTCTTC. Translation: CASSLMSNEQFF.

The chain employs TRBV19 and TRBJ1-5; possible D gene TRBD1, 6 bases. CDR1 LNHDA and CDR2 SQIVND come from the germline V gene (reference sequence). V was cut by 5 bases and J by 4 bases, with 18 bases left in between. This CDR3 comprises 16 residues. CDR3 loop: CASSRPRGGGNQPQHF. Written as DNA, the CDR3 is TGTGCCAGTAGTCGTCCCAGGGGAGGAGGGAATCAGCCCCAGCATTTT. Supplemented by reference TRBV19 and TRBJ1-5, the full variable domain reads DGGITQSPKYLFRKEGQNVTLSCEQNLNHDAMYWYRQDPGQGLRLIYYSQIVNDFQKGDIAEGYSVSREKKESFPLTVTSAQKNPTAFYLCASSRPRGGGNQPQHFGDGTRLSIL.

The J gene is TRBJ1-1, the V gene TRBV14, with TRBD1 as a possible D gene (5 bases). CDR3 length equals 17 residues. Trimming took 5 bases from V and 3 from J, leaving 22 bases between them. Germline values: CDR1 SGHDN, CDR2 FVKESK. The CDR3 nucleotides read TGTGCCAGCAGCGGCGGGACGAGAAATGGTGAAGACACTGAAGCTTTCTTT. Its protein is CASSGGTRNGEDTEAFF.

This sequence joins TRBV10-3 and TRBJ2-4; TRBD1 matches at 7 bases. There are 14 residues in the CDR3. In germline, CDR1 is ENHRY, CDR2 SYGVKD. The J segment lost 6 bases and the V segment lost 10 bases, leaving 12 bases of the junction unmatched. CDR3 nucleotide sequence: TGTGCCACCAAGATCGAGGGGGCGCTAAACATTCAGTACTTC. It translates to CATKIEGALNIQYF.

V and J are TRBV15 and TRBJ2-1, with TRBD1 identical over 8 bases. Germline V gene lookup returns CDR1 LNHNV and CDR2 YYDKDF (reference sequence). J lost 6 bases, V lost 1 base, and 11 bases had no gene match. This CDR3 has 17 amino acids. The CDR3 here is CATSRAPRQGKSNEQFF. The CDR3 bases are TGTGCCACCAGCAGAGCCCCCCGACAGGGGAAAAGCAATGAGCAGTTCTTC. The full variable domain, completed using reference TRBV15 and TRBJ2-1, is DAMVIQNPRYQVTQFGKPVTLSCSQTLNHNVMYWYQQKSSQAPKLLFHYYDKDFNNEADTPDNFQSRRPNTSFCFLDIRSPGLGDTAMYLCATSRAPRQGKSNEQFFGPGTRLTVL.

The sample holds one count of this clone. The J gene is TRBJ2-5, the V gene TRBV5-1; 7 bases line up with TRBD1. CDR1 SGHRS and CDR2 YFSETQ come from the germline V gene. The CDR3 is 17 residues long. After removal of 7 bases from V and 4 bases from J, the junction contained 19 bases not matched to a gene. The CDR3 DNA sequence: TGCGCCAGCTCCCGCTCCTCCATCGGGGCAGGGGGAGAGACCCAGTACTTC. Protein product: CASSRSSIGAGGETQYF.

CDR3 residues: CASSLATGTPATDTQYF. In nucleotides, the CDR3 is TGTGCCAGCAGCTTGGCTACCGGGACTCCTGCCACAGATACGCAGTATTTT. V is TRBV11-3 and J is TRBJ2-3, with D possibly being TRBD2 (6 bases). CDR3 length: 17 amino acids. Germline assignment: CDR1 SGHNT and CDR2 YENEEA. The V end lost 3 bases, the J end lost 2 bases, and 18 bases lay between the germline ends.

This chain connects TRBV4-1 to TRBJ1-6; TRBD1 matches at 9 bases. The CDR3 has 16 amino acids. Per germline, CDR1 MGHRA and CDR2 YSYEKL. V lost 0 bases and J lost 6; bases outside the gene matches: 3. CDR3 in DNA: TGCGCCAGCAGCCAAGACGACAGGGGGATTAATTCACCCCTCCACTTT. This gives the protein CASSQDDRGINSPLHF.

This clone was seen just once. The chain couples TRBV15 to TRBJ1-3, with D hard to call. Trimming shortened V by 0 bases and J by 4 bases, and 13 bases separated the two germline ends. CDR3 length equals 16 residues. Germline V gene lookup returns CDR1 LNHNV and CDR2 YYDKDF (reference sequence). CDR3 region: CATSREYWGTGNTIYF. CDR3 sequence (DNA): TGTGCCACCAGCAGAGAATATTGGGGAACGGGAAACACCATATATTTT.